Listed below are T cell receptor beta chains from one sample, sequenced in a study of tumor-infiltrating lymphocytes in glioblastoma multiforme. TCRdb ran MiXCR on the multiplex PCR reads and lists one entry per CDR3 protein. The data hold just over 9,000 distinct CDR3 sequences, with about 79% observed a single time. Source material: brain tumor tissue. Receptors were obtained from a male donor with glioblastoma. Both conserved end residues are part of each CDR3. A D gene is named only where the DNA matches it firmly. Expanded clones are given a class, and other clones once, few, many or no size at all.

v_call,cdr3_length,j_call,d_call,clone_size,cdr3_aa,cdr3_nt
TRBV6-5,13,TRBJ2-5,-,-,CASSAEGAETQYF,TGTGCCAGCAGTGCGGAGGGCGCAGAGACCCAGTACTTC
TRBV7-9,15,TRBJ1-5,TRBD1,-,CASSSEDRAHQPQHF,TGTGCCAGCAGCTCAGAGGACAGGGCCCATCAGCCCCAGCATTTT
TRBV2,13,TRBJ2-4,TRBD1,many,CASSGQGMDIQYF,TGTGCCAGCAGTGGACAGGGGATGGACATTCAGTACTTC
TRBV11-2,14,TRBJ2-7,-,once,CASSLGPAFYEQYF,TGTGCCAGCAGCTTAGGCCCGGCCTTCTACGAGCAGTACTTC
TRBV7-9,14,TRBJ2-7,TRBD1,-,CAITTGTGEYEQYF,TGTGCCATTACAACCGGGACAGGGGAATACGAGCAGTACTTC
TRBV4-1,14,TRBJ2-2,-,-,CASSLSENTGELFF,TGCGCCAGCAGCCTCAGCGAGAACACCGGGGAGCTGTTTTTT
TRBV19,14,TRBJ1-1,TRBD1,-,CASSYRGQDTEAFF,TGTGCCAGTAGTTACAGGGGGCAGGACACTGAAGCTTTCTTT
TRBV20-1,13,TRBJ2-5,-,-,CSAPQGRQETQYF,TGCAGTGCCCCACAGGGTCGCCAAGAGACCCAGTACTTC
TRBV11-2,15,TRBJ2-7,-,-,CASRLSSVALYEQYF,TGTGCCAGCAGACTCTCTAGCGTAGCACTATACGAGCAGTACTTC
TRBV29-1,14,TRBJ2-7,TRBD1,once,CSVVPGQGSYEQYF,TGCAGCGTAGTACCCGGACAGGGCTCCTACGAGCAGTACTTC
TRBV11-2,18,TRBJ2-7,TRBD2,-,CASSSKEVLAGDLYEQYF,TGTGCCAGCAGTTCCAAGGAGGTACTAGCGGGAGATTTGTACGAGCAGTACTTC
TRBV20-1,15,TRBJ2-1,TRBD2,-,CSANAGTSGTNEQFF,TGCAGTGCCAACGCCGGGACTAGCGGGACGAATGAGCAGTTCTTC
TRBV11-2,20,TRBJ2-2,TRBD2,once,CVSTPSFVQGLAVNTGELFF,TGTGTCAGCACCCCCTCATTCGTCCAAGGTCTAGCGGTAAACACCGGGGAGCTGTTTTTT
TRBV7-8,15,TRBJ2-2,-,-,CASGLVAGGTGELFF,-
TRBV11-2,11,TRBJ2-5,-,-,CASSSTETQYF,TGTGCCAGCAGCTCCACGGAGACCCAGTACTTC
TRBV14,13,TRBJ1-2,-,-,CASSQGQRFGYTF,TGTGCCAGCAGCCAAGGACAGAGGTTTGGCTACACCTTC
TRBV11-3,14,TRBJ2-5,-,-,CASSLDGSTETQYF,TGTGCCAGCAGCTTAGATGGGAGTACGGAGACCCAGTACTTC
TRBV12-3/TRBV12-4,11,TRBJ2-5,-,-,CASRYQETQYF,TGTGCCAGCAGGTACCAAGAGACCCAGTACTTC
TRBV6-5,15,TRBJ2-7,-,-,CASSYFGQGCHEQYF,TGTGCCAGCAGTTACTTCGGGCAGGGGTGCCACGAGCAGTACTTC
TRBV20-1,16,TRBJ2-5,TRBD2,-,CSARGTSGTARETQYF,TGCAGTGCTAGAGGGACTAGCGGGACAGCAAGAGAGACCCAGTACTTC
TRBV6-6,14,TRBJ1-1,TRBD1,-,CASSPLDRGVEAFF,TGTGCCAGCAGTCCCTTGGACAGGGGGGTTGAAGCTTTCTTT
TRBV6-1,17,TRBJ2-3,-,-,CASSEAWTGRESDTQYF,TGTGCCAGCAGTGAAGCGTGGACAGGGCGGGAGTCAGATACGCAGTATTTT
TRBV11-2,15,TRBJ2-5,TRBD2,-,CTSSLGVGGVEAQYF,TGTACCAGCAGCTTAGGTGTGGGGGGGGTCGAGGCCCAGTACTTC
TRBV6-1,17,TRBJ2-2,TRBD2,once,CASITGTSGGNTGELFF,TGTGCCAGCATTACAGGGACTAGCGGAGGCAACACCGGGGAGCTGTTTTTT
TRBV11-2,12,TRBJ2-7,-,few,CASSLGLYEQYF,TGTGCCAGCAGCTTAGGGCTATACGAGCAGTACTTC
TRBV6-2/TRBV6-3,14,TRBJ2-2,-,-,CASSRQLDTGELFF,TGTGCCAGCAGTCGACAGCTAGACACCGGGGAGCTGTTTTTT
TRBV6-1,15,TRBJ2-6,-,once,CASSGFPSGANALTF,TGTGCCAGCAGTGGATTCCCATCTGGGGCCAACGCCCTGACTTTC
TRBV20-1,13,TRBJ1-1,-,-,CSARDQVNTEAFF,TGCAGTGCTAGAGATCAAGTGAACACTGAAGCTTTCTTT
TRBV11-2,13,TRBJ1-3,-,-,CASSPGHGGTIYF,TGTGCCAGCAGCCCGGGCCACGGAGGCACCATATATTTT